The 27 T cell receptor beta chains below were found in one sample sequenced in a study of shared clonotypes between healthy human individuals. This table comes from immunoSEQ multiplex PCR, and its TCRdb copy is limited to in-frame clones, with some not included. The data contain 2.3 million or so clones, 85% to 95% of them singletons. The sample taken for sequencing was naive CD4+ T cells from PBMCs. Described subset: CD45RA+ positively selected. The receptors derive from a man younger than 35 in good health. Some clones in this sample may be carry-over from other donors' samples.

The J gene is TRBJ1-3, the V gene TRBV6-5; no clear D. The CDR3 has 15 residues. Trimming shortened V by 4 bases and J by 0 bases, and 10 bases separated the two germline ends. Germline values: CDR1 MNHEY, CDR2 SVGAGI. This chain's CDR3 is CASSSMGSSGNTIYF. Here the CDR3 DNA reads TGTGCCAGCAGTTCAATGGGGAGCTCTGGAAACACCATATATTTT.

J is TRBJ1-6 and V is TRBV7-9; no reliable D call. Trimming shortened V by 2 bases and J by 7 bases, and 9 bases separated the two germline ends. The CDR3 extends over 14 amino acids. Germline assignment: CDR1 SEHNR and CDR2 FQNEAQ (reference sequence). The CDR3 reads CASSLRQTNSPLHF. The CDR3 region has the DNA TGTGCCAGCAGCTTACGTCAGACGAATTCACCCCTCCACTTT.

The rearrangement links TRBV5-1 to TRBJ2-7; 7 nucleotides align to TRBD1. The CDR3 contains 15 residues. With 5 bases clipped from V and 3 bases from J, the junction kept 11 bases outside the gene matches. The germline CDR1 and CDR2 sequences are SGHRS and YFSETQ. The CDR3 spells CASRPEGQTFYEQYF. CDR3 sequence (DNA): TGCGCCAGCAGGCCCGAGGGACAGACCTTCTACGAGCAGTACTTC.

The chain joins TRBV7-2 to TRBJ1-3; tentative D call: TRBD1 (5 bases). V was cut by 2 bases and J by 4 bases, with 9 bases left in between. The CDR3 sequence is 14 residues long. Germline CDR1 is SGHTA and CDR2 is FQGNSA. The CDR3 loop reads CASSLPGSGNTIYF. As DNA, the CDR3 is TGTGCCAGCAGCTTACCAGGGTCCGGAAACACCATATATTTT.

V and J are TRBV6-6 and TRBJ2-3; tentative D call: TRBD2 (5 bases). Germline-derived CDR1 and CDR2 are MNHNY and SVGAGI (reference sequence). V was cut by 4 bases and J by 1 base, with 9 bases left in between. The CDR3 consists of 14 residues. The CDR3 spells CASSLQRGTDTQYF. The CDR3 nucleotides read TGTGCCAGCAGTTTACAGAGGGGCACAGATACGCAGTATTTT.

This chain connects TRBV18 to TRBJ2-3; D unresolved. CDR1 is KGHSH and CDR2 is LQKENI in the germline V gene. The CDR3 consists of 15 residues. The V gene lost 3 bases and the J gene lost 2 bases, with 12 bases spanning the gap. The CDR3 region has the DNA TGTGCCAGCTCACCCCCCGGACCTTCCACAGATACGCAGTATTTT. Translated, it gives CASSPPGPSTDTQYF.

V and J are TRBV28 and TRBJ1-4, with TRBD1 identical over 10 bases. The CDR3 has 16 amino acids. V was clipped by 7 bases and J by 7 bases; unmatched bases: 12. From germline, CDR1 is MDHEN and CDR2 SYDVKM. The CDR3 DNA reads as TGTGCCAGCACTACCTCCCTGGGGACAGGGGCTGAAAAACTGTTTTTT. Protein sequence: CASTTSLGTGAEKLFF.

A note on this clone: Other DNA sequences of this sample code for an identical CDR3. The chain links TRBV28 to TRBJ1-1; TRBD1 is a possible D gene (6 bases). The CDR3 extends over 14 amino acids. CDR1 MDHEN and CDR2 SYDVKM come from the germline V gene. With 5 bases removed from V and 1 base from J, the gap between germline ends came to 11 bases. The CDR3 loop is CASSPTGANTEAFF. The DNA for the CDR3 is TGTGCCAGCAGTCCGACAGGAGCGAACACTGAAGCTTTCTTT.

The chain combines TRBV28 with TRBJ2-6, with a possible D match to TRBD1 (6 bases). The CDR3 sequence is 20 residues long. The germline V gene encodes CDR1 MDHEN and CDR2 SYDVKM. The V and J ends lost 5 bases and 0 bases respectively, with 23 bases between them. The chain's CDR3 is CASSPYRGRGYDSGANVLTF. The CDR3 DNA reads TGTGCCAGCAGTCCTTATCGGGGCAGGGGCTATGACTCTGGGGCCAACGTCCTGACTTTC.

The gene calls are TRBV6-5 and TRBJ1-1; TRBD1 is a possible D gene (5 bases). Trimming removed 7 bases from V and 1 base from J, with 13 bases in between. From germline, CDR1 is MNHEY and CDR2 SVGAGI. This CDR3 comprises 14 residues. CDR3 nucleotide sequence: TGTGCCAGCAAGGCAAACAGGAGGAACACTGAAGCTTTCTTT. This sequence encodes CASKANRRNTEAFF.

Concerning this clone itself: This specimen includes other DNA sequences encoding the same CDR3. J is TRBJ1-5 and V is TRBV27; 9 nucleotides agree with TRBD1. From germline, CDR1 is MNHEY and CDR2 SMNVEV (reference sequence). V lost 6 bases to trimming and J lost 2 bases; unmatched junction nucleotides: 5. The CDR3 loop spans 15 amino acids. The CDR3 nucleotides read TGTGCCAGCAGCACACGGACAGGGGGCAATCAGCCCCAGCATTTT. It yields the protein CASSTRTGGNQPQHF.

V is TRBV4-1 and J is TRBJ2-3; either TRBD1 or TRBD2 may fit D (6 bases each). The germline gives CDR1 MGHRA, CDR2 YSYEKL. Trimming left V 0 bases short and J 5 bases short, with 12 bases between. This CDR3 region has 15 residues. CDR3 region: CASSQDPGGRDTQYF. In DNA, the CDR3 is TGCGCCAGCAGCCAAGACCCCGGGGGCAGAGATACGCAGTATTTT.

The J gene is TRBJ1-3, the V gene TRBV5-1, with 7 bases fitting TRBD1. Losses at the gene ends were 2 bases for V and 0 bases for J; bases not matched to a gene: 8. Germline-derived CDR1 and CDR2 are SGHRS and YFSETQ. This CDR3 has 17 amino acids. The CDR3 bases are TGCGCCAGCAGCTTAGAAGGGGGCCTAAGCTCTGGAAACACCATATATTTT. As protein: CASSLEGGLSSGNTIYF.

V and J are TRBV5-1 and TRBJ2-2, with D uncertain. The CDR3 contains 15 residues. The germline gives CDR1 SGHRS, CDR2 YFSETQ. Trimming stripped 0 bases from V and 4 bases from J, with 10 bases between. CDR3 nucleotides: TGCGCCAGCAGCTTGGGCGGCAGGACCACCGGGGAGCTGTTTTTT. The encoded protein is CASSLGGRTTGELFF. The full variable domain, its missing parts supplied by reference TRBV5-1 and TRBJ2-2, is KAGVTQTPRYLIKTRGQQVTLSCSPISGHRSVSWYQQTPGQGLQFLFEYFSETQRNKGNFPGRFSGRQFSNSRSEMNVSTLELGDSALYLCASSLGGRTTGELFFGEGSRLTVL.

The sample holds one count of this clone. The V call is TRBV29-1, the J call TRBJ1-2; D is ambiguous. Looked up from germline, CDR1 is SQVTM and CDR2 is ANQGSEA. V was cut by 7 bases and J by 0 bases, with 9 bases left in between. The CDR3 runs 12 residues. The DNA of the CDR3 is TGCAGCGCCTTTACCGCTAACTATGGCTACACCTTC. Translation gives CSAFTANYGYTF.

V is TRBV29-1 and J is TRBJ2-2; 7 bases match TRBD1. V dropped 6 bases and J dropped 4; count of bases not matched to a gene: 8. The CDR3 is made up of 14 amino acids. Germline V gene lookup returns CDR1 SQVTM and CDR2 ANQGSEA. Here the CDR3 reads CSVRGQVITGELFF. In nucleotides, the CDR3 is TGCAGCGTCCGAGGACAGGTGATCACCGGGGAGCTGTTTTTT.

This chain connects TRBV5-1 to TRBJ2-1; 8 nucleotides align to TRBD2. V dropped 0 bases and J dropped 6; count of bases not matched to a gene: 11. Germline CDR1 SGHRS, CDR2 YFSETQ. The CDR3 contains 17 residues. CDR3 DNA: TGCGCCAGCAGCTTGGCCTTGGCTAGCGGGTCCCTCAATGAGCAGTTCTTC. This codes for CASSLALASGSLNEQFF. The variable domain in full, completed from reference TRBV5-1 and TRBJ2-1, reads KAGVTQTPRYLIKTRGQQVTLSCSPISGHRSVSWYQQTPGQGLQFLFEYFSETQRNKGNFPGRFSGRQFSNSRSEMNVSTLELGDSALYLCASSLALASGSLNEQFFGPGTRLTVL.

The J gene is TRBJ1-4, the V gene TRBV14, with D possibly TRBD1 on 5 matching bases. With 2 bases removed from V and 4 bases from J, the gap between germline ends came to 14 bases. The CDR3 is 16 residues long. The germline CDR1 and CDR2 sequences are SGHDN and FVKESK. The CDR3 coding sequence is TGTGCCAGCAGCCAAAACCCGGGACGGATTAATGAAAAACTGTTTTTT. Protein product: CASSQNPGRINEKLFF.

In the case of this clone: A junction boundary mismatches the germline segment, possibly from a read error. This chain joins TRBV14 and TRBJ2-7; 14 bases line up with TRBD2. The CDR3 consists of 14 residues. Germline-derived CDR1 and CDR2 are SGHDN and FVKESK. The CDR3 DNA reads as TGTGCCAGCAGCGCCGGGACTAGCGGGAGAAAAGCTGCCTTC. Translated: CASSAGTSGRKAAF.

J is TRBJ2-3 and V is TRBV11-1; a weak D match, TRBD1 (6 bases). Per germline, CDR1 SGHAT and CDR2 FQDESV (reference sequence). The V end was cut by 5 bases, the J end by 4 bases, with 13 bases between. The CDR3 contains 14 residues. CDR3 bases: TGTGCCAGCAGCACCCGACACAGGGCAGATACGCAGTATTTT. Residues: CASSTRHRADTQYF.

This sequence joins TRBV7-9 and TRBJ1-4; a possible D gene is TRBD1 (5 bases). The CDR3 contains 15 residues. Trimming took off 5 bases at V and 5 bases at J, with 15 bases between the two ends. From germline, CDR1 is SEHNR and CDR2 FQNEAQ (reference sequence). The CDR3 nucleotides are TGTGCCAGCAGCCCCCTCAGGGTAGGCAATGAAAAACTGTTTTTT. This codes for CASSPLRVGNEKLFF.

In this sample, this clone turned up once. The same CDR3 is also encoded by other DNA sequences in this sample. The rearrangement links TRBV11-3 to TRBJ2-7; TRBD2 matches at 7 bases. The trim removed 5 bases at V and 0 bases at J, leaving 4 bases unmatched. Per germline, CDR1 SGHNT and CDR2 YENEEA. This CDR3 region has 14 residues. The CDR3 loop reads CASSLGGSSYEQYF. CDR3 DNA: TGTGCCAGCAGCCTAGGCGGGAGCTCCTACGAGCAGTACTTC.

The CDR3 sequence: CSASRGGNEQYF. The CDR3 DNA reads TGCAGCGCTAGCAGGGGGGGCAACGAGCAGTACTTC. This chain joins TRBV29-1 and TRBJ2-5; D is tentatively TRBD1 or TRBD2 (7 bases each). The J call is uncertain, as TRBJ2-7 better fits the DNA end. The CDR3 has 12 residues. Looked up from germline, CDR1 is SQVTM and CDR2 is ANQGSEA.

This clone was picked up one time. The V and J genes are TRBV5-1 and TRBJ2-2; 7 positions agree with TRBD2. The length of the CDR3 is 14 residues. J was trimmed by 6 bases and V by 3 bases; bases with no gene match: 5. In germline, CDR1 is SGHRS, CDR2 YFSETQ. CDR3 DNA: TGCGCCAGCAGCTCTTTGCGGGAGTCCGGGGAGCTGTTTTTT. Its protein product is CASSSLRESGELFF.

This clone was observed a handful of times. The rearrangement joins TRBV10-1 to TRBJ1-1; TRBD1 might be the D (5 bases). Germline V gene data show CDR1 as WNHNN and CDR2 as SYGVQD (reference sequence). This CDR3 is 12 amino acids long. With 4 bases removed from V and 4 bases from J, the gap between germline ends came to 7 bases. CDR3: CASSGQFTEAFF. In nucleotides, the CDR3 is TGCGCCAGCAGTGGACAGTTCACTGAAGCTTTCTTT.

This sequence joins TRBV4-1 and TRBJ1-5, with D possibly matching TRBD1 (5 bases). Germline V CDR1 and CDR2: MGHRA, YSYEKL. Trimming cost V 7 bases and J 5 bases, with 15 bases left between them. This CDR3 region has 14 residues. CDR3 amino acids: CASTSTREYQPQHF. CDR3 DNA sequence: TGCGCCAGCACCTCCACCAGGGAATATCAGCCCCAGCATTTT.

The chain joins TRBV30 to TRBJ2-7, with D possibly matching TRBD2 (5 bases). Germline V gives CDR1 GTSNPN, CDR2 SVGIG (reference sequence). V lost 3 bases and J lost 3, with 18 bases in between. This CDR3 comprises 15 residues. The CDR3: CAWRGTVTGGYEQYF. In DNA form, the CDR3 reads TGTGCCTGGAGGGGCACGGTGACTGGAGGCTACGAGCAGTACTTC.